The next 2 T cell receptor beta chains were all read from a single sample in a study of OX40 agonist ivuxolimab in advanced cancers. Library construction relied on the immunoSEQ multiplex PCR assay. TCRdb re-hosts the immuneACCESS table, in-frame sequences only. Its copies lack some clones; in the studies checked, an unresolved V gene accounts for under half of them, and the cause for the rest is not known. Recorded for this sample are tens of thousands of clones; more than 75% of them occurred a single time. The ten largest clonotypes hold around 2.9% of the sample. The sample was CD4+ or CD8+ T cells sorted from blood, taken in a trial of the OX40 agonist ivuxolimab. The origin of the receptors is an adult with an advanced solid tumor such as melanoma, head and neck, liver or kidney cancer.

The chain combines TRBV7-2 with TRBJ1-1; D gene uncertain. Germline CDR1 SGHTA, CDR2 FQGNSA. The CDR3 is 13 residues long. Trimming took off 5 bases at V and 5 bases at J, with 12 bases between the two ends. DNA of the CDR3: TGTGCCAGCAGCATTAACCCGGGGACTGAAGCTTTCTTT. Encoded protein: CASSINPGTEAFF.

The rearrangement links TRBV6-6 to TRBJ2-5; no definite D call. The CDR3 has 12 amino acids. Trimming took off 5 bases at V and 0 bases at J, with 4 bases between the two ends. From germline, CDR1 is MNHNY and CDR2 SVGAGI (reference sequence). The CDR3 DNA reads TGTGCCAGCAGTACGGACCAAGAGACCCAGTACTTC. Residues: CASSTDQETQYF.